This record looks at one TCR beta chain sequence and its context. Reverse transcription used about 0.45 to 1 ug RNA and random hexamers. immunoSEQ multiplex PCR amplified TCR beta CDR3 across 54 Vbeta, 13 Jbeta. MiXCR was run by TCRdb on the immunoSEQ multiplex PCR reads, yielding one entry per CDR3 protein. Of 150,000 to 200,000 distinct CDR3 sequences listed, 85% to 95% are singletons. The authors sequenced TCR beta from blood CD8+ and CD4+ T cells. Age- and sex-matched healthy donors served as the control group. In contrast to the negatively isolated CD8+ and CD4+ T cells, TEMRA cells were FACS-enriched. This record belongs to a study of CD8 T cells in Susac syndrome. Germline-derived CDR1 and CDR2 are SQVTM and ANQGSEA. This CDR3 has 14 residues. V lost 7 bases and J lost 4, with 17 bases in between.

This clonotype originated in a human donor in good health. Sequencing input: CD4+ T cells from PBMCs. The gene calls are TRBV29-1 and TRBJ2-1; D might be TRBD2 (6 bases). In nucleotides, the CDR3 is TGCAGCGCCAATCGCCCTAGCGCATACAATGAGCAGTTCTTC. The encoded protein is CSANRPSAYNEQFF.